This T cell receptor (beta chain) stems from a study of blood T cell repertoires in COVID-19. The overall study: Acute and convalescent COVID-19 specimens originated in the United States, Italy and Spain. T cells, B-cell-depleted T cells, or PBMCs supplied cDNA or gDNA.

CDR3 length: 15 residues. With V trimmed by 5 bases and J by 2 bases, 4 bases remained unmatched. Germline V lookup: CDR1 LNHDA, CDR2 SQIVND (reference sequence). Only in-frame clones appear in the TCRdb table, and some are missing; sequencing was by immunoSEQ multiplex PCR. This repertoire shows a few hundred thousand clones, 65% to 90% found once; its top ten account for 3% to 4%. The TCR sequence derives from a woman in her thirties or forties with acute COVID-19. Sequenced: PBMCs or T cells enriched from blood (not recorded which). The rearrangement links TRBV19 to TRBJ2-7; 12 bases fit TRBD2. In DNA form, the CDR3 reads TGTGCCAGTAGTGGCTGGACTAGCGGGGCCTACGAGCAGTACTTC. Protein: CASSGWTSGAYEQYF.